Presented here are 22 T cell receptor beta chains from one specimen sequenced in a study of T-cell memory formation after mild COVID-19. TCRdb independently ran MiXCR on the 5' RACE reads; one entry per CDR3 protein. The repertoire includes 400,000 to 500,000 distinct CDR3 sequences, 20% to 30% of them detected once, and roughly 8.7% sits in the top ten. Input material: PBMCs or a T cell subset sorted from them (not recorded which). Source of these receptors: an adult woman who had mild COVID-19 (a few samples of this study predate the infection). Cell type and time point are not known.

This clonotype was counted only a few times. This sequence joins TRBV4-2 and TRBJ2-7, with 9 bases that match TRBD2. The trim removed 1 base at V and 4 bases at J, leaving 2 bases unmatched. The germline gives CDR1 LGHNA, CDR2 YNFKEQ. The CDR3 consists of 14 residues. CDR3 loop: CASSQVAGAYEQYF. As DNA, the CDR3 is TGTGCCAGCAGCCAAGTAGCGGGAGCTTACGAGCAGTACTTC.

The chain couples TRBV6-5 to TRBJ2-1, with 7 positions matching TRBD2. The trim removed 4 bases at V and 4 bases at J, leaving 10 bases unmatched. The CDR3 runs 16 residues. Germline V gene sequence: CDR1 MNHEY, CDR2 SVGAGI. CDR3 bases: TGTGCCAGCAGTTCGGGCCCCTGGCGGGAGTACAATGAGCAGTTCTTC. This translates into CASSSGPWREYNEQFF.

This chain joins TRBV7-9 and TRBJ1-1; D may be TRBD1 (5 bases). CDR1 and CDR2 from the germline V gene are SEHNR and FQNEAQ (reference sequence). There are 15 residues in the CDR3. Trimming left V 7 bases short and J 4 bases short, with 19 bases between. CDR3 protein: CASIAYSRVGTEAFF. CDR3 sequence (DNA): TGTGCCAGCATCGCCTACTCCAGGGTCGGCACTGAAGCTTTCTTT.

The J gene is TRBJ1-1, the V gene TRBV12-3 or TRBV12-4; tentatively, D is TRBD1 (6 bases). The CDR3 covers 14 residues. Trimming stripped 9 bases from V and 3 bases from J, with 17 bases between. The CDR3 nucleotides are TGTGCCAGTATCTTAGGGGGGGCGGACACTGAAGCTTTCTTT. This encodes CASILGGADTEAFF.

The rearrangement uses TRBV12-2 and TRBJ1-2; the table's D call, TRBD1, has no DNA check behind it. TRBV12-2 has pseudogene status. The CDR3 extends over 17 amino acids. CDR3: CASRSRGQGASNYGYTF. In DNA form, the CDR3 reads TGTGCAAGTCGCTCAAGAGGACAGGGGGCTTCTAACTATGGCTACACCTTC.

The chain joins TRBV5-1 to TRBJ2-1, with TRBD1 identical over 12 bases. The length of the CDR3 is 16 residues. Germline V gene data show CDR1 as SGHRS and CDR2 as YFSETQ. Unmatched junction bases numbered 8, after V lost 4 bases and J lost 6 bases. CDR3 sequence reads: CASSGTGGRLTNEQFF. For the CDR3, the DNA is TGCGCCAGCAGCGGGACAGGGGGCCGTTTGACCAATGAGCAGTTCTTC.

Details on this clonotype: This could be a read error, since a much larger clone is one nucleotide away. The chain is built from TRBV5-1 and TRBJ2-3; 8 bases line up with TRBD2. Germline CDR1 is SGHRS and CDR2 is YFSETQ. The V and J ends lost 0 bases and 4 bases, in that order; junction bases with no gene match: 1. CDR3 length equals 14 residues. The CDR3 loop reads CASSLGTSPDTQYF. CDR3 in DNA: TGCGCCAGCAGCTTGGGGACTAGCCCAGATACGCAGTATTTT.

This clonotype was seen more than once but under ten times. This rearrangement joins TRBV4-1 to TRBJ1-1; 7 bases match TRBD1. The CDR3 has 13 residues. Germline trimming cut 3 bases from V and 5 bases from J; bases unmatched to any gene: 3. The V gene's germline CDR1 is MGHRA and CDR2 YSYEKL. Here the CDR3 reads CASSHAGGTEAFF. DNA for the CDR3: TGCGCCAGCAGCCATGCAGGGGGGACTGAAGCTTTCTTT.

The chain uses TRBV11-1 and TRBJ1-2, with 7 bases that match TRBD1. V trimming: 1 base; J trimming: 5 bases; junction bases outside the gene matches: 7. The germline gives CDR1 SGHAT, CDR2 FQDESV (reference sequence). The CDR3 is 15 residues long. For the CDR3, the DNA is TGTGCCAGCAGCTTAGTAGACAGGGCTCGGTATGGCTACACCTTC. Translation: CASSLVDRARYGYTF. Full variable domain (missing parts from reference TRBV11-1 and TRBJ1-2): EAEVAQSPRYKITEKSQAVAFWCDPISGHATLYWYRQILGQGPELLVQFQDESVVDDSQLPKDRFSAERLKGVDSTLKIQPAELGDSAMYLCASSLVDRARYGYTFGSGTRLTVV.

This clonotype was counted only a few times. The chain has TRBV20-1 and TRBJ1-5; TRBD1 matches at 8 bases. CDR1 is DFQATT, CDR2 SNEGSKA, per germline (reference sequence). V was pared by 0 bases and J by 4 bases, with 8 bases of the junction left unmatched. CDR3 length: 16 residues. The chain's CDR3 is CSARDRGQAGNQPQHF. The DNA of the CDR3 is TGCAGTGCTAGAGACAGGGGGCAGGCGGGAAATCAGCCCCAGCATTTT.

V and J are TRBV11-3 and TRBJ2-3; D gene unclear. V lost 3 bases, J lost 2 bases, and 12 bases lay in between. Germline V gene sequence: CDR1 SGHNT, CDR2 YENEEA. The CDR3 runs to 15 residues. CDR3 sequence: CASSFGQAATDTQYF. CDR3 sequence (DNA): TGTGCCAGCAGCTTTGGCCAGGCAGCCACAGATACGCAGTATTTT.

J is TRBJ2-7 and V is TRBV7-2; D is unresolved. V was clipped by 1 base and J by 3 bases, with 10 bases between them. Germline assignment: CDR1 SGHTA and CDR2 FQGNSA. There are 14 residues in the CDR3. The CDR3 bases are TGTGCCAGCAGCTTAGACCTCTCAGTCTACGAGCAGTACTTC. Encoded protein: CASSLDLSVYEQYF.

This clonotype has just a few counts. CDR3 nucleotides: TGTGCCATCTTGGGAACGGGTACCTACGAGCAGTACTTC. It encodes CAILGTGTYEQYF. The chain has TRBV10-3 and TRBJ2-7; D not certain. V lost 8 bases and J lost 2, with 13 bases in between. There are 13 residues in the CDR3. Germline V gene sequence: CDR1 ENHRY, CDR2 SYGVKD.

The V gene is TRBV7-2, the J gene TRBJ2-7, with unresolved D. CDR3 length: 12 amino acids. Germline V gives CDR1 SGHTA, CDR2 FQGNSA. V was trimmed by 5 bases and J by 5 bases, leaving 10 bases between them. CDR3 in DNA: TGTGCCAGCAGCCCCTCGGTGGACGAGCAGTACTTC. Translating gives CASSPSVDEQYF.

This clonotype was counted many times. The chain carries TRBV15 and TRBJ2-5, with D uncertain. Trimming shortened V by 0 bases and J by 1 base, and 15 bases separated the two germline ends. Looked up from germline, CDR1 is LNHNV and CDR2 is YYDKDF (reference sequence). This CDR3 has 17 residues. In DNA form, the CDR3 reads TGTGCCACCAGCAGAGATGTCGAGGTTTGGGTCCAAGAGACCCAGTACTTC. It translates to CATSRDVEVWVQETQYF. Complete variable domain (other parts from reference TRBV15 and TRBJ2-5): DAMVIQNPRYQVTQFGKPVTLSCSQTLNHNVMYWYQQKSSQAPKLLFHYYDKDFNNEADTPDNFQSRRPNTSFCFLDIRSPGLGDTAMYLCATSRDVEVWVQETQYFGPGTRLLVL.

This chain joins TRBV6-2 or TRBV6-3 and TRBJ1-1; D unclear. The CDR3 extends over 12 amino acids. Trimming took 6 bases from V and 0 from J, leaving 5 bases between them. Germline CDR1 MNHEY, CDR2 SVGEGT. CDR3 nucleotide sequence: TGTGCCAGCAGGGAAATGAACACTGAAGCTTTCTTT. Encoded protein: CASREMNTEAFF.

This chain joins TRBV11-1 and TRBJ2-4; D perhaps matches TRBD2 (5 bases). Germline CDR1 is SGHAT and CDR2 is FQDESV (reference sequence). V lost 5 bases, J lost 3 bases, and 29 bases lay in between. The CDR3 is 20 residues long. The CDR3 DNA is TGTGCCAGCAGCGGCTCAGTCGACTATGACGGAACCAACAACAAAAACATTCAGTACTTC. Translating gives CASSGSVDYDGTNNKNIQYF.

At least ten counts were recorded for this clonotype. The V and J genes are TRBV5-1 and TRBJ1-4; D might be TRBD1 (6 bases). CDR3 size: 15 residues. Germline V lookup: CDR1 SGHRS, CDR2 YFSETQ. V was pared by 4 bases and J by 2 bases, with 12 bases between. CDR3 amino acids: CASSQGRGTNEKLFF. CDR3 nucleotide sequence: TGCGCCAGCAGCCAGGGGAGGGGGACTAATGAAAAACTGTTTTTT.

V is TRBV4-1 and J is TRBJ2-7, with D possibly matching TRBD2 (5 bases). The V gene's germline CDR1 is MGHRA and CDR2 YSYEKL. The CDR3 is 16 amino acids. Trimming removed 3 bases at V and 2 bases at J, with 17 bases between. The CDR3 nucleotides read TGCGCCAGCAGCCACGGGGTCCAGGCCGTACCCTACGAGCAGTACTTC. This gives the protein CASSHGVQAVPYEQYF.

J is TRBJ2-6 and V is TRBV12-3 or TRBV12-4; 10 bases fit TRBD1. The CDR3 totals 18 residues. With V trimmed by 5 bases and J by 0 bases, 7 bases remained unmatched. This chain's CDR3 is CASSDRQGASSGANVLTF. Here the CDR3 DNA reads TGTGCCAGCAGTGACAGACAGGGGGCTTCCTCTGGGGCCAACGTCCTGACTTTC.

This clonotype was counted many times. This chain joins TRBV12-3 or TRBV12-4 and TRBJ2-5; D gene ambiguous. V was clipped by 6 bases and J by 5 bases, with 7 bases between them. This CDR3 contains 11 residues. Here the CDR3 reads CASSLSETQYF. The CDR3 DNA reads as TGTGCCAGCAGCTTGTCGGAGACCCAGTACTTC.

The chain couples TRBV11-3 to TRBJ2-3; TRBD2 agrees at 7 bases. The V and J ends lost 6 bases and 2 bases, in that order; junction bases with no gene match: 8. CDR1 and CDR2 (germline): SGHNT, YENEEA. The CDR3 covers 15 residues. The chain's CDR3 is CASSPGLAATDTQYF. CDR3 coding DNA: TGTGCCAGCAGTCCCGGGCTAGCGGCCACAGATACGCAGTATTTT. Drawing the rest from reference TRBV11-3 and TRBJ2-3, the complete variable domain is EAGVVQSPRYKIIEKKQPVAFWCNPISGHNTLYWYLQNLGQGPELLIRYENEEAVDDSQLPKDRFSAERLKGVDSTLKIQPAELGDSAVYLCASSPGLAATDTQYFGPGTRLTVL.